The rows below give T cell receptor beta chains drawn from one sample of a study of T cell repertoires in cytomegalovirus infection. MiXCR, run by TCRdb on the reads, gives a single entry per CDR3 protein. The data show 830,000 or so distinct CDR3 sequences, with 32% seen just once and around 12% held by the top ten. No antigens are known for them. Sequencing used cultured CD8+ T cells from PBMCs, obtained from culture after CMV antigen stimulation. The receptors stem from a human donor in good health (CMV status not recorded). Some clones in this sample may be carry-over from other donors' samples. Each CDR3 is given with its conserved first and last residue.

v_call,cdr3_aa
TRBV27,CASSFAGAGNTIYF
TRBV6-2/TRBV6-3,CASSKTGEYYGYTF
TRBV19,CASKWTGPSEAFF
TRBV6-2/TRBV6-3,CASISWGGELFF
TRBV23-1,CASRQLGTAIQPQHF
TRBV19,CAIKHGNEQFF
TRBV28,CASSLPSQGNEQYF
TRBV19,CASSILSGPAGNYGYTF
TRBV5-6,CASSFMGTIYGYTF
TRBV5-1,CASSFEVGHQPQHF
TRBV27,CASGYPSGDGTDTQYF